This TCR beta chain was observed in a study of blood T cell repertoires in COVID-19. Looking at the study overall: Sites in the United States, Italy and Spain provided acute and convalescent COVID-19 samples. Nucleic acid was either cDNA or gDNA, and it came from T cells, B-cell-depleted T cells, or PBMCs.

Trimming shortened V by 0 bases and J by 5 bases, and 13 bases separated the two germline ends. This CDR3 is built from 15 residues. CDR1 is MNHEY, CDR2 SMNVEV, per germline (reference sequence). Study processing details: Reference gene primers were amplified, and this amplification served to estimate nucleated cell counts. The repertoire was sequenced with immunoSEQ multiplex PCR; TCRdb's copy has only in-frame clones and lacks some. V, J and clone size were drawn from that table, and D and trimming were deduced from the DNA. This sample has about 410,000 clones, with 86% found just once. The sequence was obtained from a woman in her 30s with active or convalescent COVID-19. Sequences were obtained from peripheral blood. This chain links TRBV27 with TRBJ1-2; D might be TRBD1 (6 bases). Here the CDR3 reads CASSLSIQGRYGYTF. CDR3 nucleotides: TGTGCCAGCAGTTTATCGATACAGGGTCGGTATGGCTACACCTTC.